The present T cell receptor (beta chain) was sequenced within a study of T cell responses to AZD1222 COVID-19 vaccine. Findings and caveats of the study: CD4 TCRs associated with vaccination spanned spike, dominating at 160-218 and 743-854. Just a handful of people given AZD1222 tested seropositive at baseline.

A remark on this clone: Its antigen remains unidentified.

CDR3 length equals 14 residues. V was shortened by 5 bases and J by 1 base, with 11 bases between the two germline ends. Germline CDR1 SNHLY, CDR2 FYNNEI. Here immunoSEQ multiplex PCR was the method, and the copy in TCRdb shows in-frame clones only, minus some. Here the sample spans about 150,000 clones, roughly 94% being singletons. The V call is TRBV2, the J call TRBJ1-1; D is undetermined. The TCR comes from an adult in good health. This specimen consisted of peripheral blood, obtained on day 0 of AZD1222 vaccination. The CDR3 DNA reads TGTGCCAGCAGTCTTACCAGCCAGAACACTGAAGCTTTCTTT. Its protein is CASSLTSQNTEAFF.